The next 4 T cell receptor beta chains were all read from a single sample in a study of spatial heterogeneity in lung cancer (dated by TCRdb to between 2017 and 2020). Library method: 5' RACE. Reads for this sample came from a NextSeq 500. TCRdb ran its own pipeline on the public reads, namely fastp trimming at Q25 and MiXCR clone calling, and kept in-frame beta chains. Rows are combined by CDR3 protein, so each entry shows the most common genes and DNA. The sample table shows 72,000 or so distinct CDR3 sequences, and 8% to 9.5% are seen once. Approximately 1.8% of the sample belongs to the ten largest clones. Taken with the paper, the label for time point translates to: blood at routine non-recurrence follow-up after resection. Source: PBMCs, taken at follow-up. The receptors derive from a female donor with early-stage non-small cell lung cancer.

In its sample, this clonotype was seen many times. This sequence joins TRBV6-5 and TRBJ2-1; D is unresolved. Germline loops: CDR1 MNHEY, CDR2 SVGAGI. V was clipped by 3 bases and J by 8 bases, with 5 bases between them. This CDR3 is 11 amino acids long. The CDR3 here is CASSYSHEQFF. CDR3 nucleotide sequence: TGTGCCAGCAGTTATTCCCATGAGCAGTTCTTC.

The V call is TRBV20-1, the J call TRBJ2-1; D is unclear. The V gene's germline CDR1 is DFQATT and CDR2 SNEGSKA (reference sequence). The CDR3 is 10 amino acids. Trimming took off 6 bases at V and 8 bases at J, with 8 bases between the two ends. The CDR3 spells CSAVDHEQFF. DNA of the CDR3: TGCAGTGCAGTAGACCATGAGCAGTTCTTC.

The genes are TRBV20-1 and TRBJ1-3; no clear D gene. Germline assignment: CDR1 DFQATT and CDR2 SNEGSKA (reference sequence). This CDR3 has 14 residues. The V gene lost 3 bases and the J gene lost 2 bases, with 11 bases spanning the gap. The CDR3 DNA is TGCAGTGCTAGCCCAGGTGTAACTGGAAACACCATATATTTT. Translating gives CSASPGVTGNTIYF.

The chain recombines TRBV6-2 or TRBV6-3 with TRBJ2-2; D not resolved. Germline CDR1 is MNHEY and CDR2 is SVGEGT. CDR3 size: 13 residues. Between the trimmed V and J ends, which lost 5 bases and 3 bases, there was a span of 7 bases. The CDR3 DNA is TGTGCCAGCAGTGAGACGGACACCGGGGAGCTGTTTTTT. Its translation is CASSETDTGELFF.